The entry below gives a single TCR beta chain sequence along with its context. This sample is part of a study of cytomegalovirus exposure and HLA in healthy donors. CDR1 is SGHRS, CDR2 YFSETQ, per germline. This CDR3 has 15 residues. Trimming removed 4 bases from V and 2 bases from J; junction bases left unmatched: 4. Primers for the PCR totalled 60 Vbeta and 13 Jbeta. TCRdb's table, derived via immunoSEQ multiplex PCR, lists solely in-frame clones and lacks some. This sample's table has fewer than 85,000 clones. The V call is TRBV5-1, the J call TRBJ1-4; 8 bases are shared with TRBD1. The sample taken for sequencing was PBMCs. The source is a man aged 25 to 40 in good health and CMV-seronegative. The CDR3: CASSGNRGTNEKLFF. DNA of the CDR3: TGCGCCAGCAGCGGTAACAGGGGGACTAATGAAAAACTGTTTTTT.